These 5 T cell receptor beta chains came from one sample sequenced in a study of regulatory T cells in long-lasting Graves disease. Researchers made TCR beta libraries by using iRepertoire HTBI primers and running Arm-PCR on CDR3 regions. One entry per CDR3 protein, called by TCRdb with MiXCR from the multiplex PCR reads. This sample has over 250,000 distinct CDR3 sequences, with around 21% found just once. Time point indicated: persistent/refractory GD, antithyroid drugs over 5 years with positive TRAb. PBMCs provided the RNA from which the TCR library was made. The sequenced sample was peripheral blood mononuclear cells (PBMCs), obtained when the disease was refractory, from a patient treated with antithyroid drugs. These receptors originate from a female donor with Graves disease.

This clonotype was observed a handful of times. The V gene is TRBV6-1, the J gene TRBJ2-5; 10 positions match TRBD1. Unmatched junction bases numbered 4, after V lost 5 bases and J lost 7 bases. CDR3 length equals 13 residues. Looked up from germline, CDR1 is MNHNS and CDR2 is SASEGT. The CDR3 DNA is TGTGCCAGCAGTCGGACAGGGGGGGGGACCCAGTACTTC. Translation gives CASSRTGGGTQYF.

This clonotype was picked up many times. CDR3 loop: CASSYTPGPADEQYF. The CDR3 nucleotides read TGTGCCAGCAGTTACACACCGGGACCTGCCGACGAGCAGTACTTC. The chain employs TRBV28 and TRBJ2-7, with D perhaps being TRBD1 or TRBD2 (5 bases each). Trimming removed 4 bases at V and 5 bases at J, with 18 bases between. The CDR3 has 15 amino acids. Germline V CDR1 and CDR2: MDHEN, SYDVKM.

This clonotype was found many times. The rearrangement links TRBV2 to TRBJ1-1; D is undetermined. The germline CDR1 and CDR2 sequences are SNHLY and FYNNEI. The CDR3 runs to 13 residues. Trimming cost V 4 bases and J 0 bases, with 6 bases left between them. CDR3 DNA: TGTGCCAGCAGTGTAGACATGAACACTGAAGCTTTCTTT. It is translated as CASSVDMNTEAFF.

This clonotype was detected a few times. CDR3 sequence (DNA): TGTGCCAGCAGTTTACCCCGGGACTTCCGCTACGAGCAGTACTTC. This gives the protein CASSLPRDFRYEQYF. The J gene is TRBJ2-7, the V gene TRBV28, with D perhaps matching TRBD2 (6 bases). The CDR3 is 15 amino acids. V lost 2 bases, J lost 3 bases, and 14 bases lay in between. Germline V gene data show CDR1 as MDHEN and CDR2 as SYDVKM.

This sequence joins TRBV6-5 and TRBJ2-2, with a tentative D call TRBD1 (6 bases). The V and J ends lost 2 bases and 6 bases respectively, with 16 bases between them. Per the germline V gene, CDR1 is MNHEY and CDR2 is SVGAGI. The CDR3 covers 16 residues. This chain's CDR3 is CASSYPLGAGAGELFF. In DNA, the CDR3 is TGTGCCAGCAGTTACCCGCTGGGGGCCGGGGCCGGGGAGCTGTTTTTT.